A single sample gave rise to the 21 T cell receptor beta chains below, sequenced in a study of cytomegalovirus exposure and HLA in healthy donors (dated by TCRdb to about 2017). The library was produced with the immunoSEQ multiplex PCR assay. Held by TCRdb, this immuneACCESS table contains in-frame sequences only and omits some clones. Under half of the omission traces to an unresolved V gene where checked; the cause of the rest is unknown. The sample has 150,000 to 200,000 clones on record, about nine tenths of them singletons. The ten largest account for roughly 5.8% of the sample. The sample consisted of PBMCs. These receptors were collected from a woman in her twenties or thirties in good health and CMV-seronegative.

The gene calls are TRBV27 and TRBJ1-6, with 11 bases identical to TRBD1. The CDR3 spans 16 residues. The junction had 11 bases not matched to a gene; V was cut back by 7 bases and J by 9 bases. Germline CDR1 is MNHEY and CDR2 is SMNVEV (reference sequence). Here the CDR3 reads CASNGQGALRTSPLHF. CDR3 nucleotide sequence: TGTGCCAGCAATGGACAGGGGGCCCTAAGGACTTCACCCCTCCACTTT.

The chain employs TRBV27 and TRBJ2-2; D is ambiguous. V was pared by 6 bases and J by 6 bases, with 14 bases between. The CDR3 totals 14 residues. Looked up from germline, CDR1 is MNHEY and CDR2 is SMNVEV (reference sequence). The CDR3 reads CASRGWVSAGELFF. The CDR3 DNA is TGTGCCAGCAGGGGTTGGGTATCAGCCGGGGAGCTGTTTTTT.

The chain's CDR3 is CASSSRSRGEPEAFF. CDR3 bases: TGTGCCAGCAGTTCTCGAAGCCGGGGAGAACCTGAAGCTTTCTTT. The chain links TRBV27 to TRBJ1-1; D not certain. Trimming took off 4 bases at V and 6 bases at J, with 18 bases between the two ends. CDR1 and CDR2 (germline): MNHEY, SMNVEV (reference sequence). The CDR3 covers 15 residues.

The gene calls are TRBV28 and TRBJ1-2; 10 nucleotides line up with TRBD1. The CDR3 consists of 16 residues. Per the germline V gene, CDR1 is MDHEN and CDR2 is SYDVKM. V lost 6 bases and J lost 4; bases outside the gene matches: 11. CDR3 amino acids: CASSKTGQGFSYGYTF. The CDR3 nucleotides read TGTGCCAGCAGCAAGACGGGACAGGGGTTTAGCTATGGCTACACCTTC.

The rearrangement joins TRBV7-2 to TRBJ1-2; no clear D. CDR1 is SGHTA, CDR2 FQGNSA, per germline. This CDR3 spans 14 amino acids. V was pared by 5 bases and J by 2 bases, with 12 bases between. Here the CDR3 reads CASSRGTENYGYTF. The CDR3 nucleotides are TGTGCCAGCAGCCGCGGTACGGAAAACTATGGCTACACCTTC.

The chain carries TRBV10-3 and TRBJ2-5, with 9 bases lining up with TRBD1. Germline V gene data show CDR1 as ENHRY and CDR2 as SYGVKD. This CDR3 spans 14 amino acids. Germline trimming cut 10 bases from V and 2 bases from J; bases unmatched to any gene: 8. This CDR3 reads CATSGDRGQETQYF. The CDR3 DNA reads as TGTGCCACCTCAGGCGACAGGGGGCAAGAGACCCAGTACTTC.

The chain joins TRBV27 to TRBJ1-1, with a possible D match to TRBD1 (6 bases). Germline-derived CDR1 and CDR2 are MNHEY and SMNVEV (reference sequence). V was shortened by 5 bases and J by 11 bases, with 18 bases between the two germline ends. There are 13 residues in the CDR3. The CDR3 is CASSHGRQGRAFF. CDR3 in DNA: TGTGCCAGCAGTCATGGCAGGCAGGGGCGCGCTTTCTTT.

The CDR3 DNA follows: TGCGCCAGCAGCCAACAACCCGCCCGACTAGACACAGATACGCAGTATTTT. Translating gives CASSQQPARLDTDTQYF. The chain employs TRBV4-3 and TRBJ2-3, with TRBD2 as a possible D gene (6 bases). Germline CDR1 is LGHNA and CDR2 is YSLEER. The length of the CDR3 is 17 residues. The V gene lost 2 bases and the J gene lost 2 bases, with 17 bases spanning the gap.

V and J are TRBV29-1 and TRBJ2-7; D is undetermined. V was trimmed by 5 bases and J by 4 bases, leaving 12 bases between them. CDR1 SQVTM and CDR2 ANQGSEA come from the germline V gene. This CDR3 comprises 12 residues. The CDR3 spells CSVTQSDYEQYF. The CDR3, as DNA: TGCAGCGTTACGCAATCCGATTACGAGCAGTACTTC.

The CDR3 DNA reads as TGTGCCAGCAGAAGACCGGGACTAGAACTCTCCTATGAGCAGTTCTTC. It specifies CASRRPGLELSYEQFF. The chain employs TRBV6-6 and TRBJ2-1; 8 nucleotides align to TRBD2. The CDR3 extends over 16 amino acids. Germline assignment: CDR1 MNHNY and CDR2 SVGAGI (reference sequence). Losses at the gene ends were 6 bases for V and 8 bases for J; bases not matched to a gene: 15.

J is TRBJ2-7 and V is TRBV7-2; perhaps D is TRBD1 or TRBD2 (5 bases each). V lost 0 bases and J 0 bases, leaving 15 bases between the germline ends. The germline gives CDR1 SGHTA, CDR2 FQGNSA. This CDR3 has 17 residues. The CDR3 protein is CASSLAGTALGSYEQYF. For the CDR3, the DNA is TGTGCCAGCAGCTTAGCTGGGACGGCTCTGGGCTCCTACGAGCAGTACTTC.

The chain uses TRBV14 and TRBJ1-2; TRBD1 matches 8 bases. Germline V gives CDR1 SGHDN, CDR2 FVKESK. CDR3 length: 15 amino acids. Trimming took 4 bases from V and 5 from J; bases not matched to a gene: 9. CDR3 sequence reads: CASSPDRGGPYGYTF. CDR3 coding DNA: TGTGCCAGCAGCCCTGACAGGGGTGGACCTTATGGCTACACCTTC.

The chain joins TRBV5-1 to TRBJ2-6; 9 bases line up with TRBD1. Trimming cost V 5 bases and J 10 bases; bases outside gene matches: 25. From germline, CDR1 is SGHRS and CDR2 YFSETQ. CDR3 length equals 20 residues. CDR3 DNA sequence: TGCGCCAGCAGGTGGGGACAGGGCTCGGTCACCCACTCGGAAGGAAACGTCCTGACTTTC. Translating gives CASRWGQGSVTHSEGNVLTF.

This rearrangement joins TRBV11-2 to TRBJ2-1, with 9 bases matching TRBD2. The CDR3 has 14 residues. After removal of 0 bases from V and 8 bases from J, the junction contained 2 bases not matched to a gene. Looked up from germline, CDR1 is SGHAT and CDR2 is FQNNGV. CDR3 sequence reads: CASSLEGLADEQFF. CDR3 DNA: TGTGCCAGCAGCTTAGAGGGACTAGCAGATGAGCAGTTCTTC.

CDR3 coding DNA: TGTGCCAGCAGTGAAGACGTCGGTCGGGCATGGGGCTACACCTTC. This translates into CASSEDVGRAWGYTF. The chain recombines TRBV6-1 with TRBJ1-2, with D unclear. The CDR3 is 15 amino acids. The germline CDR1 and CDR2 sequences are MNHNS and SASEGT. Trimming took off 1 base at V and 8 bases at J, with 17 bases between the two ends.

The V gene is TRBV5-6, the J gene TRBJ1-1; 7 bases agree with TRBD1. This CDR3 is built from 12 residues. Germline values: CDR1 SGHDT, CDR2 YYEEEE. With 4 bases clipped from V and 6 bases from J, the junction kept 3 bases outside the gene matches. The CDR3 DNA reads TGTGCCAGCAGCAGACAGGGTTCTGAAGCTTTCTTT. Amino acid sequence: CASSRQGSEAFF.

V and J are TRBV19 and TRBJ1-1, with 9 bases identical to TRBD1. The germline V gene has CDR1 LNHDA and CDR2 SQIVND (reference sequence). CDR3 length: 18 residues. V gave up 5 bases and J gave up 0 bases; unmatched junction bases: 13. The CDR3 nucleotides are TGTGCCAGTAGTGGGGGACAGGGCCGTTTCGGGATGAACACTGAAGCTTTCTTT. This sequence encodes CASSGGQGRFGMNTEAFF.

CDR3 in DNA: TGTGCCACAACGGGAGTGGGCAATCAGCCCCAGCATTTT. Its protein is CATTGVGNQPQHF. The chain carries TRBV10-3 and TRBJ1-5, with D unresolved. The V and J ends lost 10 bases and 2 bases respectively, with 12 bases between them. Looked up from germline, CDR1 is ENHRY and CDR2 is SYGVKD. The length of the CDR3 is 13 residues.

V and J are TRBV9 and TRBJ2-1, with 14 bases matching TRBD2. The CDR3 length is 18 residues. V was pared by 4 bases and J by 7 bases, with 13 bases of the junction left unmatched. Looked up from germline, CDR1 is SGDLS and CDR2 is YYNGEE. The CDR3 here is CASSHPLGLAGGQNEQFF. In DNA, the CDR3 is TGTGCCAGCAGCCATCCATTAGGACTAGCGGGAGGTCAGAATGAGCAGTTCTTC.

The chain combines TRBV14 with TRBJ2-3, with 7 bases identical to TRBD1. CDR3 length: 15 amino acids. The germline V gene has CDR1 SGHDN and CDR2 FVKESK. V was pared by 1 base and J by 2 bases, with 3 bases of the junction left unmatched. CDR3: CASSQGGGYTDTQYF. For the CDR3, the DNA is TGTGCCAGCAGCCAAGGAGGGGGCTACACAGATACGCAGTATTTT.

The rearrangement links TRBV5-4 to TRBJ2-7; maybe TRBD2 (6 bases). Germline CDR1 is SGHNT and CDR2 is YYREEE (reference sequence). The CDR3 spans 14 residues. Trimming took off 0 bases at V and 1 base at J, with 8 bases between the two ends. CDR3 region: CASSLARGSYEQYF. As DNA, the CDR3 is TGTGCCAGCAGCTTGGCCCGGGGGTCCTACGAGCAGTACTTC.